Presented here are 15 T cell receptor beta chains from one specimen sequenced in a study of sequential checkpoint blockade in melanoma. Treatment defined: randomized to nivolumab then ipilimumab (arm A) or the reverse (arm B). Generated by immunoSEQ multiplex PCR, the TCRdb table keeps only in-frame clones and is missing some. The sample lists roughly 2,000 clones, 18% occurring once. The specimen was tumor tissue (inferred from file names), collected from a patient given nivolumab and ipilimumab in sequence. These receptors were obtained from a human donor with melanoma.

This chain uses TRBV28 with TRBJ2-3; 8 bases are shared with TRBD2. Germline V gives CDR1 MDHEN, CDR2 SYDVKM. This CDR3 comprises 14 residues. Losses at the gene ends were 7 bases for V and 1 base for J; bases not matched to a gene: 4. The CDR3: CASIPGGGTDTQYF. The CDR3, as DNA: TGTGCCAGCATCCCCGGGGGGGGCACAGATACGCAGTATTTT.

The chain combines TRBV7-1 with TRBJ2-7; D ambiguous. TRBV7-1 is designated an ORF whose function remains uncertain. The CDR3 is 13 amino acids. V was clipped by 6 bases and J by 6 bases, with 15 bases between them. This CDR3 reads CASRETANLEQYF. The CDR3 DNA follows: TGTGCCAGCAGGGAGACGGCCAACCTCGAGCAGTACTTC.

The chain joins TRBV29-1 to TRBJ1-1; 7 nucleotides align to TRBD1. Germline values: CDR1 SQVTM, CDR2 ANQGSEA. Trimming removed 7 bases from V and 3 bases from J; junction bases left unmatched: 11. This CDR3 is built from 14 residues. In DNA form, the CDR3 reads TGCAGCGCCCAACCCCCCGGGACAGACACTGAAGCTTTCTTT. It encodes CSAQPPGTDTEAFF. Based on the CDR3 plus reference TRBV29-1 and TRBJ1-1, the full variable domain is SAVISQKPSRDICQRGTSLTIQCQVDSQVTMMFWYRQQPGQSLTLIATANQGSEATYESGFVIDKFPISRPNLTFSTLTVSNMSPEDSSIYLCSAQPPGTDTEAFFGQGTRLTVV.

This clone qualifies as medium-sized. This chain uses TRBV11-3 with TRBJ2-7; 8 bases line up with TRBD1. This CDR3 has 14 residues. Germline assignment: CDR1 SGHNT and CDR2 YENEEA. The J segment lost 4 bases and the V segment lost 5 bases, leaving 7 bases of the junction unmatched. Here the CDR3 DNA reads TGTGCCAGCAGCGCCCCAGGGGGCGCGTACGAGCAGTACTTC. It is translated as CASSAPGGAYEQYF.

This chain connects TRBV28 to TRBJ2-7; possible D gene TRBD2, 7 bases. Trimming left V 7 bases short and J 4 bases short, with 17 bases between. CDR3 size: 14 residues. CDR1 is MDHEN, CDR2 SYDVKM, per germline. CDR3 DNA: TGTGCCAGCACCCCTCCGGGGGGCTGGTACGAGCAGTACTTC. Encoded protein: CASTPPGGWYEQYF. The full variable domain, rest sourced from reference TRBV28 and TRBJ2-7, is DVKVTQSSRYLVKRTGEKVFLECVQDMDHENMFWYRQDPGLGLRLIYFSYDVKMKEKGDIPEGYSVSREKKERFSLILESASTNQTSMYLCASTPPGGWYEQYFGPGTRLTVT.

V is TRBV18 and J is TRBJ2-6, with a weak D call TRBD1 (6 bases). CDR3 size: 19 residues. Looked up from germline, CDR1 is KGHSH and CDR2 is LQKENI. Trimming took off 3 bases at V and 0 bases at J, with 18 bases between the two ends. This CDR3 is CASSPPDRPPPSGANVLTF. The CDR3 DNA follows: TGTGCCAGCTCACCCCCCGACAGGCCACCGCCCTCTGGGGCCAACGTCCTGACTTTC.

By share, this clone counts as large. V usage is TRBV18 and J usage is TRBJ1-6, with D maybe TRBD1 (6 bases). CDR3 length: 14 amino acids. CDR1 and CDR2 from the germline V gene are KGHSH and LQKENI. With 6 bases removed from V and 10 bases from J, the gap between germline ends came to 16 bases. In DNA, the CDR3 is TGTGCCAGCTCCCCGTCGGGGCAGGGGTCACCCCTCCACTTT. Protein: CASSPSGQGSPLHF.

In its sample, this clone is large (0.1 to 1%). The chain employs TRBV11-3 and TRBJ1-1; tentatively, D is TRBD1 (5 bases). V lost 6 bases to trimming and J lost 0 bases, with 11 bases between them. The CDR3 spans 14 residues. Per germline, CDR1 SGHNT and CDR2 YENEEA. The CDR3 is CASRAGFMNTEAFF. CDR3 nucleotide sequence: TGTGCCAGCAGAGCAGGGTTTATGAACACTGAAGCTTTCTTT.

Only a few counts were recorded for this clone. The CDR3 DNA follows: TGTGCCAGCAGTGAGACAGGGGTCGGAGGAGCTTTCTTT. It encodes CASSETGVGGAFF. This sequence joins TRBV6-8 and TRBJ1-1, with TRBD1 matching over 8 bases. J gave up 10 bases and V 5 bases, and 9 bases lay outside the gene matches. The CDR3 is made up of 13 amino acids. Germline CDR1 and CDR2: MNHGY and SAAAGT.

This clone is classed as medium-sized. V gene TRBV11-3 combines with J gene TRBJ1-5, with D hard to call. CDR1 and CDR2 (germline): SGHNT, YENEEA. The CDR3 runs 15 residues. V dropped 3 bases and J dropped 2 bases, with 11 bases sitting between them. The CDR3, as DNA: TGTGCCAGCAGCTTTGAGGGCGAGGGCAATCAGCCCCAGCATTTT. Translation: CASSFEGEGNQPQHF.

This clone is deemed medium-sized (0.01 to 0.1%). The chain is built from TRBV11-3 and TRBJ2-2; 7 bases are shared with TRBD2. The germline V gene has CDR1 SGHNT and CDR2 YENEEA. Unmatched junction bases numbered 8, after V lost 3 bases and J lost 7 bases. The CDR3 is made up of 15 amino acids. CDR3 amino acids: CASSLASGESGELFF. CDR3 coding DNA: TGTGCCAGCAGCTTGGCCAGCGGGGAGAGCGGGGAGCTGTTTTTT. Drawing the rest from reference TRBV11-3 and TRBJ2-2, the complete variable domain is EAGVVQSPRYKIIEKKQPVAFWCNPISGHNTLYWYLQNLGQGPELLIRYENEEAVDDSQLPKDRFSAERLKGVDSTLKIQPAELGDSAVYLCASSLASGESGELFFGEGSRLTVL.

V and J are TRBV5-1 and TRBJ1-1, with TRBD1 as a possible D gene (6 bases). In germline, CDR1 is SGHRS, CDR2 YFSETQ. The germline V and J ends were trimmed by 4 bases and 0 bases, with 13 bases remaining between them. The CDR3 has 15 residues. This CDR3 reads CASSKTGTVNTEAFF. CDR3 nucleotides: TGCGCCAGCAGCAAGACAGGTACCGTGAACACTGAAGCTTTCTTT.

This clone counts as large. This chain joins TRBV6-8 and TRBJ1-1, with D possibly TRBD1 on 6 matching bases. V dropped 2 bases and J dropped 10 bases, with 14 bases sitting between them. The germline V gene has CDR1 MNHGY and CDR2 SAAAGT. The CDR3 contains 13 residues. The CDR3, as DNA: TGTGCCAGCAGTTACGGGGGCCTCCACGGAGCTTTCTTT. Amino acids: CASSYGGLHGAFF.

This clone was detected many times. V gene TRBV7-2 combines with J gene TRBJ1-1; D gene uncertain. Germline V gene data show CDR1 as SGHTA and CDR2 as FQGNSA. The CDR3 is 13 residues long. V was shortened by 5 bases and J by 0 bases, with 7 bases between the two germline ends. The DNA of the CDR3 is TGTGCCAGCAGCCTGAGCATGAACACTGAAGCTTTCTTT. Its translation is CASSLSMNTEAFF. The full variable domain, with the rest looked up from reference TRBV7-2 and TRBJ1-1, is GAGVSQSPSNKVTEKGKDVELRCDPISGHTALYWYRQSLGQGLEFLIYFQGNSAPDKSGLPSDRFSAERTGGSVSTLTIQRTQQEDSAVYLCASSLSMNTEAFFGQGTRLTVV.

The sample holds one count of this clone. The genes are TRBV18 and TRBJ1-1; 7 bases map to TRBD1. The CDR3 loop spans 14 amino acids. V gave up 4 bases and J gave up 5 bases; unmatched junction bases: 7. The germline gives CDR1 KGHSH, CDR2 LQKENI. CDR3 nucleotide sequence: TGTGCCAGCTCACAAAGACAGGGCGGTACTGAAGCTTTCTTT. It yields the protein CASSQRQGGTEAFF.